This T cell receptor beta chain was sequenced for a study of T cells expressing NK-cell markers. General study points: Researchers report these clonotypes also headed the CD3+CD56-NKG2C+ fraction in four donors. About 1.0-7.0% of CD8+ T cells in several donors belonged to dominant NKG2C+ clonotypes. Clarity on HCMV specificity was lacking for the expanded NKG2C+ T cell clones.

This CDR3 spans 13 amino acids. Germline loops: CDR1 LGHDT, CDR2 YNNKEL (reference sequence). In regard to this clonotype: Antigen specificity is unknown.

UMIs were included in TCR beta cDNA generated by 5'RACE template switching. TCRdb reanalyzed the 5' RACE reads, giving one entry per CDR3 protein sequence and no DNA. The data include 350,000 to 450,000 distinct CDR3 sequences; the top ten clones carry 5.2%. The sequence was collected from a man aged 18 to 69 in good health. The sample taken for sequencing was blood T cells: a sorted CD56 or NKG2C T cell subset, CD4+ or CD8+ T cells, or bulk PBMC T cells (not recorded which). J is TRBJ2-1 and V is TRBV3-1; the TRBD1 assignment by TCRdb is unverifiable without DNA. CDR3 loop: CASSSRDFNEQFF.